The clone carrying this T cell receptor (beta chain) was counted once. For TCR beta, libraries came from iRepertoire HTBI primers and Arm-PCR of CDR3 regions. In the authors' methods: Spanning all samples, the identified segments comprised 60 to 80 TRBV and some 14 TRBJ. Each CDR3 protein is one row after TCRdb ran MiXCR on the multiplex PCR reads. The V and J calls were determined by TCRdb, not by the authors. This sample has 350,000 to 450,000 distinct CDR3 sequences, with about 21% found just once. This sample stems from a study of regulatory T cells in long-lasting Graves disease. About the study: With positive TSH receptor antibodies and over 5 years of antithyroid drugs, Graves' disease was considered persistent.

Regarding time point: persistent/refractory GD, antithyroid drugs over 5 years with positive TRAb. TCR sequences were obtained from RNA taken from PBMCs. It was an endocrinology department in Xi'an, China, that provided the patients. The receptor's source is a female donor with Graves disease. This specimen consisted of peripheral blood mononuclear cells (PBMCs), obtained when the disease was refractory, from a patient treated with antithyroid drugs.

The DNA of the CDR3 is TGTGCCAGTGGGGGTGGTCAGCCCCAGCATTTT. It codes for CASGGGQPQHF. The chain recombines TRBV19 with TRBJ1-5; D may be TRBD1 (5 bases). V was cut by 8 bases and J by 6 bases, with 8 bases left in between. Looked up from germline, CDR1 is LNHDA and CDR2 is SQIVND (reference sequence). CDR3 length: 11 residues.